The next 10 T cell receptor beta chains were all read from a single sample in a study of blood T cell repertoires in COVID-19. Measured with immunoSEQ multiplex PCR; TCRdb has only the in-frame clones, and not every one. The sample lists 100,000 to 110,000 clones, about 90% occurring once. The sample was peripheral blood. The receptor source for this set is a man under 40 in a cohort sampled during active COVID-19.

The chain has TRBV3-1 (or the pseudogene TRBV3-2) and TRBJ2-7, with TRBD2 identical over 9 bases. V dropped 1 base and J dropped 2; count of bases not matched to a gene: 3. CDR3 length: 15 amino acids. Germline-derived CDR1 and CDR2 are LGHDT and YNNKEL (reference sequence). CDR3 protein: CASSQGLAGAYEQYF. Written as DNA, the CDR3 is TGTGCCAGCAGCCAAGGGTTAGCGGGGGCCTACGAGCAGTACTTC.

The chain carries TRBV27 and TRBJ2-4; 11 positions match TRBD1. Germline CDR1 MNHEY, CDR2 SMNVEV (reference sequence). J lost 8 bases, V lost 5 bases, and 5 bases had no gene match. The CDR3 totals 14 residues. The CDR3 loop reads CASSPGTGGDIQYF. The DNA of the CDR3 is TGTGCCAGCAGTCCCGGGACAGGGGGAGACATTCAGTACTTC.

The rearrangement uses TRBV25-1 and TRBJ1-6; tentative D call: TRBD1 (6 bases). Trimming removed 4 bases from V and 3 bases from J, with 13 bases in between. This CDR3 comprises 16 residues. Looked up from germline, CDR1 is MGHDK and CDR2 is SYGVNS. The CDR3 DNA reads TGTGCCAGCAGTGTAACAGGGATGGACTATAATTCACCCCTCCACTTT. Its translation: CASSVTGMDYNSPLHF.

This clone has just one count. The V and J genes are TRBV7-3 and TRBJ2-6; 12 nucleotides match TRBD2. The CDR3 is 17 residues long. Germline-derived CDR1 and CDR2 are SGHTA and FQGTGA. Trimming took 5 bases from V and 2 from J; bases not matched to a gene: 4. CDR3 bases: TGTGCCAGCAGCCCTAGCGGGGGGGCCGCTGGGGCCAACGTCCTGACTTTC. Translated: CASSPSGGAAGANVLTF.

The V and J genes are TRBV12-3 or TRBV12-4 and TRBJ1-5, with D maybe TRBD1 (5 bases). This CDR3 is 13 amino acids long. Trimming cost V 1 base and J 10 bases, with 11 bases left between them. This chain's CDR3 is CASSLGGVRPQHF. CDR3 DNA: TGTGCCAGCAGTTTAGGGGGGGTTCGACCCCAGCATTTT.

This CDR3 reads CASSWIRQGSTDTQYF. CDR3 in DNA: TGCGCCAGCAGCTGGATTCGACAGGGTAGCACAGATACGCAGTATTTT. The chain links TRBV5-1 to TRBJ2-3; 7 nucleotides line up with TRBD1. CDR3 length equals 16 residues. J was trimmed by 0 bases and V by 3 bases; bases with no gene match: 7. Germline V gene lookup returns CDR1 SGHRS and CDR2 YFSETQ.

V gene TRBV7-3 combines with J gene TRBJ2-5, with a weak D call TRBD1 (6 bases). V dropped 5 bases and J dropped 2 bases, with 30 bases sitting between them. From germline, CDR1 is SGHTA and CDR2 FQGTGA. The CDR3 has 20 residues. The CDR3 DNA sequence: TGTGCCAGCAGCCCGAACACAGGGTTTGGGGGAAAACTAAATCAAGAGACCCAGTACTTC. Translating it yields CASSPNTGFGGKLNQETQYF.

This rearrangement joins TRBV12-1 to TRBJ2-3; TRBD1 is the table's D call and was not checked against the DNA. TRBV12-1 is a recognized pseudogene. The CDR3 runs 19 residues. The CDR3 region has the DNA TGTGCCAGCAGCTTGAGACTCGGGACAGGGGACACCAGCACAGATACGCAGTATTTT. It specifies CASSLRLGTGDTSTDTQYF.

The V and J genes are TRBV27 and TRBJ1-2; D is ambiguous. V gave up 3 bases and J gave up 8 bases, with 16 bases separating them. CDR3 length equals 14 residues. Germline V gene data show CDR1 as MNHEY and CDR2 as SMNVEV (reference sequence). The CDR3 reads CASSFRHGSGGYTF. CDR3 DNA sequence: TGTGCCAGCAGTTTTCGACACGGTTCAGGCGGCTACACCTTC.

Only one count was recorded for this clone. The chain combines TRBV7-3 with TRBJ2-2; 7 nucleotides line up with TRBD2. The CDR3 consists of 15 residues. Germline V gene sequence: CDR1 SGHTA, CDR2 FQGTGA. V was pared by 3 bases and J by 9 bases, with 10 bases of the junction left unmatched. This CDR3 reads CASSLPGLGKRELFF. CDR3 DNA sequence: TGTGCCAGCAGCTTGCCAGGACTAGGAAAGAGGGAGCTGTTTTTT.